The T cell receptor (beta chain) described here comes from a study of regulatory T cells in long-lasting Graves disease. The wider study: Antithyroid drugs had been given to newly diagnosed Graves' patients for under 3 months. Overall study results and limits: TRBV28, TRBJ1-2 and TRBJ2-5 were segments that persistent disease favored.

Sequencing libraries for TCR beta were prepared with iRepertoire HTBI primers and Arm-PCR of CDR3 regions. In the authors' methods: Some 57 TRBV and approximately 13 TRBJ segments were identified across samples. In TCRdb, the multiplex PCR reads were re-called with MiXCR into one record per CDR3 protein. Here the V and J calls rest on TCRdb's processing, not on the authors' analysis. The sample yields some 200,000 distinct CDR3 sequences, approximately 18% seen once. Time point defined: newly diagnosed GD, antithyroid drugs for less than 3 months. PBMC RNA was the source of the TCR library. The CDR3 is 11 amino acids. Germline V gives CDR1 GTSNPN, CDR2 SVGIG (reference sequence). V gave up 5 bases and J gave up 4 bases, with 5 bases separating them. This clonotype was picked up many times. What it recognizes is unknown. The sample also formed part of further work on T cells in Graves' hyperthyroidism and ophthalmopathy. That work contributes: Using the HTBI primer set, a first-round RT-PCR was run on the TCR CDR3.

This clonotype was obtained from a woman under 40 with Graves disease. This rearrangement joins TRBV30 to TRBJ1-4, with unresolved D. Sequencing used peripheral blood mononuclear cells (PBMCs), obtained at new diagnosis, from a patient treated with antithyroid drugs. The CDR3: CAWGFNEKLFF. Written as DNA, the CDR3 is TGTGCCTGGGGTTTTAATGAAAAACTGTTTTTT.